The 14 T cell receptor beta chains listed next were all sequenced from one sample in a study of blood T cell repertoires in COVID-19. The assay was immunoSEQ multiplex PCR, and TCRdb's table has in-frame clones only and misses some. The sample contains more than 90,000 clones, approximately 92% of which appear only once. Sequenced input: peripheral blood. The receptors were gathered from a man aged 50 or older with active COVID-19.

The chain is built from TRBV7-2 and TRBJ2-7; perhaps TRBD2 as D (5 bases). Trimming removed 1 base at V and 0 bases at J, with 10 bases between. The CDR3 is made up of 15 amino acids. Per germline, CDR1 SGHTA and CDR2 FQGNSA. In DNA form, the CDR3 reads TGTGCCAGCAGCTTAGGCCCGGGGAGCTCCTACGAGCAGTACTTC. Its protein product is CASSLGPGSSYEQYF.

The J gene is TRBJ2-3, the V gene TRBV7-3, with 7 bases that match TRBD1. Trimming took 5 bases from V and 3 from J; bases not matched to a gene: 5. CDR3 size: 14 residues. CDR1 is SGHTA, CDR2 FQGTGA, per germline. Here the CDR3 DNA reads TGTGCCAGCAGCCAGAGACAGGGTACAGATACGCAGTATTTT. It codes for CASSQRQGTDTQYF.

The count of this clone is one. The gene calls are TRBV9 and TRBJ1-3; D may be TRBD1 (6 bases). The CDR3 totals 18 residues. The germline V gene encodes CDR1 SGDLS and CDR2 YYNGEE. Trimming pared 4 bases from V and 0 bases from J, leaving 20 bases between. As DNA, the CDR3 is TGTGCCAGCAGCCGCGGGGGGCAGCCGTATATCTCTGGAAACACCATATATTTT. Amino acid sequence: CASSRGGQPYISGNTIYF.

The chain has TRBV4-2 and TRBJ2-1; TRBD1 is a possible D gene (5 bases). In germline, CDR1 is LGHNA, CDR2 YNFKEQ. V was clipped by 1 base and J by 0 bases, with 16 bases between them. The CDR3 has 18 amino acids. The CDR3 DNA sequence: TGTGCCAGCAGCCAAGCCCTGGGGCGGTTAAGCTCCTACAATGAGCAGTTCTTC. It codes for CASSQALGRLSSYNEQFF.

The rearrangement joins TRBV9 to TRBJ2-2; TRBD2 agrees at 8 bases. V was clipped by 0 bases and J by 5 bases; unmatched bases: 9. The CDR3 is 17 residues long. CDR1 and CDR2 (germline): SGDLS, YYNGEE. The CDR3: CASSVESAGAGTGELFF. The CDR3 DNA follows: TGTGCCAGCAGCGTAGAGTCAGCGGGGGCCGGTACCGGGGAGCTGTTTTTT.

This chain connects TRBV6-5 to TRBJ1-2; D gene unclear. The CDR3 is 13 residues long. The V gene's germline CDR1 is MNHEY and CDR2 SVGAGI. The V end was cut by 6 bases, the J end by 8 bases, with 16 bases between. CDR3 loop: CASRAFLGGGYTF. The CDR3 DNA reads TGTGCCAGCAGGGCATTTTTAGGCGGGGGCTACACCTTC.

This chain connects TRBV28 to TRBJ1-2; D is undetermined. Germline V CDR1 and CDR2: MDHEN, SYDVKM. V lost 4 bases, J lost 2 bases, and 8 bases lay in between. The CDR3 extends over 13 amino acids. The CDR3: CASSSGWNYGYTF. In DNA form, the CDR3 reads TGTGCCAGCAGTTCGGGGTGGAACTATGGCTACACCTTC.

This chain uses TRBV10-3 with TRBJ2-2; D not resolved. This CDR3 region has 15 residues. Trimming pared 8 bases from V and 1 base from J, leaving 14 bases between. CDR1 is ENHRY and CDR2 is SYGVKD in the germline V gene. The DNA of the CDR3 is TGTGCCATCCGCCCGAACGGTGGGAACACCGGGGAGCTGTTTTTT. This translates into CAIRPNGGNTGELFF.

V and J are TRBV28 and TRBJ2-1, with TRBD2 identical over 11 bases. This CDR3 is 17 amino acids long. Germline trimming cut 4 bases from V and 5 bases from J; bases unmatched to any gene: 10. CDR1 MDHEN and CDR2 SYDVKM come from the germline V gene. The CDR3 sequence: CASSSRQTSGKNNEQFF. CDR3 sequence (DNA): TGTGCCAGCAGTTCCCGACAGACTAGCGGGAAGAACAATGAGCAGTTCTTC. Full variable domain (remainder filled in from reference TRBV28 and TRBJ2-1): DVKVTQSSRYLVKRTGEKVFLECVQDMDHENMFWYRQDPGLGLRLIYFSYDVKMKEKGDIPEGYSVSREKKERFSLILESASTNQTSMYLCASSSRQTSGKNNEQFFGPGTRLTVL.

This clone has only a few counts. Here the CDR3 DNA reads TGTGCCACCAGCGGACCGGGACAGGGGAGCTATGGCTACACCTTC. This codes for CATSGPGQGSYGYTF. The J gene is TRBJ1-2, the V gene TRBV15; 10 bases align to TRBD1. This CDR3 is built from 15 residues. Losses at the gene ends were 5 bases for V and 4 bases for J; bases not matched to a gene: 7. The germline gives CDR1 LNHNV, CDR2 YYDKDF (reference sequence).

This clone was counted once. The rearrangement uses TRBV7-3 and TRBJ2-1; TRBD2 agrees at 8 bases. This CDR3 is 15 amino acids long. Per the germline V gene, CDR1 is SGHTA and CDR2 is FQGTGA. The J segment lost 8 bases and the V segment lost 6 bases, leaving 12 bases of the junction unmatched. The chain's CDR3 is CASSEGATRGDEQFF. CDR3 nucleotide sequence: TGTGCCAGCAGTGAAGGAGCGACGCGGGGGGATGAGCAGTTCTTC. The whole variable domain, filled in from reference TRBV7-3 and TRBJ2-1, reads GAGVSQTPSNKVTEKGKYVELRCDPISGHTALYWYRQSLGQGPEFLIYFQGTGAADDSGLPNDRFFAVRPEGSVSTLKIQRTERGDSAVYLCASSEGATRGDEQFFGPGTRLTVL.

The chain recombines TRBV6-1 with TRBJ2-7; D is possibly TRBD1 (5 bases). CDR1 is MNHNS and CDR2 is SASEGT in the germline V gene. This CDR3 is 13 amino acids long. V dropped 5 bases and J dropped 2 bases, with 10 bases sitting between them. CDR3 region: CASSSGFTYEQYF. DNA for the CDR3: TGTGCCAGCAGTTCAGGGTTTACCTACGAGCAGTACTTC.

This clone has only a few counts. V is TRBV5-4 and J is TRBJ2-5; 11 nucleotides match TRBD2. The V segment lost 2 bases and the J segment 5 bases; nucleotides outside the gene matches: 5. CDR3 length: 15 residues. The V gene's germline CDR1 is SGHNT and CDR2 YYREEE (reference sequence). The CDR3 DNA is TGTGCCAGCAGCTTTCGTAGCGGGAGGGCGGAGACCCAGTACTTC. Translation: CASSFRSGRAETQYF.

V gene TRBV19 combines with J gene TRBJ2-7; no reliable D call. CDR3 length: 15 amino acids. V lost 1 base and J 0 bases, leaving 10 bases between the germline ends. The germline V gene encodes CDR1 LNHDA and CDR2 SQIVND (reference sequence). The CDR3 nucleotides read TGTGCCAGTAGTATAGGTGGCAGTGTCTCCTACGAGCAGTACTTC. Its translation is CASSIGGSVSYEQYF.